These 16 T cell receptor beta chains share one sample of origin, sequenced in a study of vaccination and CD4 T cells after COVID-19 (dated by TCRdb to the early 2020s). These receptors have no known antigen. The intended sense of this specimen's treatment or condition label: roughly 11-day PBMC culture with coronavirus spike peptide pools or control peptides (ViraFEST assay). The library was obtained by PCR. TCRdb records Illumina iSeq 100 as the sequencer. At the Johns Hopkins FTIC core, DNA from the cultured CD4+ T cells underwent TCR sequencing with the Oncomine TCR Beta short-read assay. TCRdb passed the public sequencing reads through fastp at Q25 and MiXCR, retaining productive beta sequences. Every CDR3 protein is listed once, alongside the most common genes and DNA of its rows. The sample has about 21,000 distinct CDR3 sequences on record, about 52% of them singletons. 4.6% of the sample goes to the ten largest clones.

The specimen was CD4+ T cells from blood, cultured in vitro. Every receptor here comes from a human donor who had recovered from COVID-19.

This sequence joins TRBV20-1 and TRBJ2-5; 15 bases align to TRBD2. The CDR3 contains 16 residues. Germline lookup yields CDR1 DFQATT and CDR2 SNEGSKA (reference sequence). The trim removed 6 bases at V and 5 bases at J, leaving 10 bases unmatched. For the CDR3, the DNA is TGCAGTGCGGGTCGGACTAGCGGGAGGGCTGGGGAGACCCAGTACTTC. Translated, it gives CSAGRTSGRAGETQYF.

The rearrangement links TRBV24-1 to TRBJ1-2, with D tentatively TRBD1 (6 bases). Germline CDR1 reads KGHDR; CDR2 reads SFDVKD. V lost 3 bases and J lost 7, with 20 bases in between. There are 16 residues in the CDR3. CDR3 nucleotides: TGTGCCACCAGTGATCCCTCCGGGGAGGGAGGGGGTGGCTACACCTTC. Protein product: CATSDPSGEGGGGYTF.

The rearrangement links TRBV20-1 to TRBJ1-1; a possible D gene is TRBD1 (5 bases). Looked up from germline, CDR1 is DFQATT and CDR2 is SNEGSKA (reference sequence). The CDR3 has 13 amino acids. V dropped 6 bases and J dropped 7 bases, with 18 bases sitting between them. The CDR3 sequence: CSAPRQRFHEAFF. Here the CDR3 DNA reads TGCAGTGCCCCACGACAGCGTTTCCATGAAGCTTTCTTT.

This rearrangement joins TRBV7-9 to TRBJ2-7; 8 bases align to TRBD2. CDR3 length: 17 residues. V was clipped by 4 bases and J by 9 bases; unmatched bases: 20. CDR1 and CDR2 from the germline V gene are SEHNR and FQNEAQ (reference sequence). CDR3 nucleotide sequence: TGTGCCAGCAGCTCCAAGGGGACCGGGACTAGGCTGCAGGTGCAGTACTTC. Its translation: CASSSKGTGTRLQVQYF.

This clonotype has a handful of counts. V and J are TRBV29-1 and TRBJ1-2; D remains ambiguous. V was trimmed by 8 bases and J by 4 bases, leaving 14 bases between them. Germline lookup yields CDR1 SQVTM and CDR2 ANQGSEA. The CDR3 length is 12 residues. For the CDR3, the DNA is TGCAGCCACCTTGAGCAGTCCTATGGCTACACCTTC. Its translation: CSHLEQSYGYTF. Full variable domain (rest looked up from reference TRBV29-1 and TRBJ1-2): SAVISQKPSRDICQRGTSLTIQCQVDSQVTMMFWYRQQPGQSLTLIATANQGSEATYESGFVIDKFPISRPNLTFSTLTVSNMSPEDSSIYLCSHLEQSYGYTFGSGTRLTVV.

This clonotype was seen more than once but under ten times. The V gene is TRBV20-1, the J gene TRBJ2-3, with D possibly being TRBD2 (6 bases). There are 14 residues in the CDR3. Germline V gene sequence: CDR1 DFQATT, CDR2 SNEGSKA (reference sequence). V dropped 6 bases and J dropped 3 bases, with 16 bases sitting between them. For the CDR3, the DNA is TGCAGTGCCTCTGGGCGGGGCGAGACAGATACGCAGTATTTT. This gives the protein CSASGRGETDTQYF.

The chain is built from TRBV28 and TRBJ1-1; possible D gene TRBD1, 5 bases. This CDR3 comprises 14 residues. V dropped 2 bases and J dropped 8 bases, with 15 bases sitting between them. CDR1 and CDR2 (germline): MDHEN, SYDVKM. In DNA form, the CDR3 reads TGTGCCAGCAGTTTACGGGGGTCGGGGGTAGAAGCTTTCTTT. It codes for CASSLRGSGVEAFF.

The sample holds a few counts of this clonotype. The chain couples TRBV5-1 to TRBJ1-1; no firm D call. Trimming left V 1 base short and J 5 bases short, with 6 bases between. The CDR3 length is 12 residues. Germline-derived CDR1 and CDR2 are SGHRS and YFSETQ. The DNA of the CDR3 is TGCGCCAGCAGCTTGACGGGAACTGAAGCTTTCTTT. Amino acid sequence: CASSLTGTEAFF.

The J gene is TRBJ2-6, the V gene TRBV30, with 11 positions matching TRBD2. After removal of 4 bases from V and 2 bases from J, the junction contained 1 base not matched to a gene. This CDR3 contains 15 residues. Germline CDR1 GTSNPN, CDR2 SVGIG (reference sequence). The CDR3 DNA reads TGTGCCTGGACTAGCGGGGGGACTGGGGCCAACGTCCTGACTTTC. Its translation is CAWTSGGTGANVLTF.

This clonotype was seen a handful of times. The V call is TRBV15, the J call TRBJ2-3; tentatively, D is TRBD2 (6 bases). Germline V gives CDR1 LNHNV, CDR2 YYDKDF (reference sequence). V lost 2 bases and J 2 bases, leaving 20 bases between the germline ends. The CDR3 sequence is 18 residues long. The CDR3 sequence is CATSRTRNRRGPTDTQYF. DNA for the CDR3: TGTGCCACCAGCAGAACTCGGAACAGGCGGGGACCCACAGATACGCAGTATTTT.

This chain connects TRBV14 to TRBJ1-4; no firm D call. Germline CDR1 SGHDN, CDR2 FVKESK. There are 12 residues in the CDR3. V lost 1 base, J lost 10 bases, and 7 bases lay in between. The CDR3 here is CASSQVKGKLFF. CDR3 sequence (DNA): TGTGCCAGCAGCCAAGTGAAGGGAAAACTGTTTTTT.

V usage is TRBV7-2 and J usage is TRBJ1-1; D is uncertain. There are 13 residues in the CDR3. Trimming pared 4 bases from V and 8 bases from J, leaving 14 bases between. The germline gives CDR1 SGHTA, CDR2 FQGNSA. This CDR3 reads CASSWTDGEEAFF. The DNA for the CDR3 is TGTGCCAGCAGCTGGACGGACGGAGAGGAAGCTTTCTTT.

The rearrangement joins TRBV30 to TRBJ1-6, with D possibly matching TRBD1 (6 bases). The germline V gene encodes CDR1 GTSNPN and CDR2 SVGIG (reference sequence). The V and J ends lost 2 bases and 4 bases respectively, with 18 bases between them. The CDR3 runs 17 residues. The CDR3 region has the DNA TGTGCCTGGAGTAAATCCGCGTTACAGGGATATAATTCACCCCTCCACTTT. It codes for CAWSKSALQGYNSPLHF.

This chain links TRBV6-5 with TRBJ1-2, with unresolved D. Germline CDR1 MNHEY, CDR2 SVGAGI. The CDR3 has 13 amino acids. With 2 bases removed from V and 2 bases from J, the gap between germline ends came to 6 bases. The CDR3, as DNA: TGTGCCAGCAGTTACGGCGGAAACTATGGCTACACCTTC. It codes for CASSYGGNYGYTF.

The chain's CDR3 is CASSYSLSDNEQYF. CDR3 nucleotide sequence: TGTGCCAGCAGCTACTCCCTGTCGGACAACGAGCAGTACTTC. The gene calls are TRBV7-9 and TRBJ2-7, with D possibly TRBD1 on 5 matching bases. The CDR3 is made up of 14 amino acids. CDR1 is SEHNR, CDR2 FQNEAQ, per germline (reference sequence). Deletions cut 4 bases from V and 5 bases from J, with 15 bases between.

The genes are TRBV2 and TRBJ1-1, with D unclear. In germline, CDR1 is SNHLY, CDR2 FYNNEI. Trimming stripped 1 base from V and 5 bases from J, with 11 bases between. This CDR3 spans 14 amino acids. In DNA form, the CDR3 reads TGTGCCAGCAGTGAAGAGAGGGTTAAAACTGAAGCTTTCTTT. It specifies CASSEERVKTEAFF.